This T cell receptor (beta chain) was sequenced for a study of high-grade serous ovarian cancer treatment subgroups. Study results and caveats: TCR clonal relatedness correlated positively with neoantigen level. Repertoire similarity ranged roughly 0.1 to 0.79 between tumors of one patient.

With respect to this clone: No antigen is known for it.

Tumor samples were obtained before definitive surgery or chemotherapy. The CDR3 loop spans 13 amino acids. CDR1 is SGHRS, CDR2 YFSETQ, per germline. Losses at the gene ends were 4 bases for V and 5 bases for J; bases not matched to a gene: 3. Measured with immunoSEQ multiplex PCR; TCRdb has only the in-frame clones, and not every one. The data contain around 37,000 clones, 75% to 85% of them singletons. The sequenced sample consisted of tumor tissue. This sequence was found in a human donor with high-grade serous ovarian cancer. This rearrangement joins TRBV5-1 to TRBJ2-3; 8 bases line up with TRBD2. As DNA, the CDR3 is TGCGCCAGCAGCACGGGGGGGGTAGATACGCAGTATTTT. It yields the protein CASSTGGVDTQYF.